This is a list of T cell receptor beta chains from one sample in a study of Graves' ophthalmopathy and Graves' hyperthyroidism. One entry per CDR3 protein results from TCRdb running MiXCR on the multiplex PCR reads. The table has 300,000 to 400,000 distinct CDR3 sequences, about 15% seen once. The material sequenced was peripheral blood. The receptors shown here come from an adult woman with stable Graves' hyperthyroidism. Each CDR3 is given with its conserved first and last residue. Each record gives: J gene, V gene, clone size, D gene, CDR3 DNA, CDR3 protein. D genes are given only for firm matches. Some rows mark clone size as missing; the rest say once, few, many or name a class of expanded clone.

TRBJ2-5	TRBV7-8	few	NA	TGTGCCAGCAGCTTAGGGGGAGCGGACGGGACCCAGTACTTC	CASSLGGADGTQYF
TRBJ2-7	TRBV30	many	TRBD2	TGTGCCTGGAGTGTACCGGGGGGGCGCGGCGACTACGAGCAGTACTTC	CAWSVPGGRGDYEQYF
TRBJ2-7	TRBV7-3	NA	NA	TGTGCCAGCAGCTTCCAGCCCTGGGACGAGCAGTACTTC	CASSFQPWDEQYF
TRBJ2-5	TRBV6-1	many	TRBD2	TGTGCCACCCGAGAAATAGCGGGAGGGCCCAGCAGAGAGACCCAGTACTTC	CATREIAGGPSRETQYF
TRBJ1-6	TRBV7-2	many	NA	TGTGCCAGCAGCTTATCGTTCAGCTCCTATAATTCACCCCTCCACTTT	CASSLSFSSYNSPLHF
TRBJ1-2	TRBV27	many	NA	TGTGCCAGCAGTTCCCGGAGCGGGGGCTATGGCTACACCTTC	CASSSRSGGYGYTF
TRBJ1-6	TRBV28	few	NA	TGTGCCAGCAGTTCCACGGGGGGGAACTATAATTCACCCCTCCACTTT	CASSSTGGNYNSPLHF
TRBJ2-2	TRBV20-1	many	NA	TGCAGTGCTAGAGTAACCGACGACTGGGTTGCGAACACCGGGGAGCTGTTTTTT	CSARVTDDWVANTGELFF
TRBJ2-5	TRBV6-5	many	TRBD1	TGTGCCAGCAGGCTCGGGACAGGGGGTAGAGAGACCCAGTACTTC	CASRLGTGGRETQYF
TRBJ2-2	TRBV13	many	NA	TGTGCCAGCAGAGGTAGATCGAACACCGGGGAGCTGTTTTTT	CASRGRSNTGELFF
TRBJ1-5	TRBV20-1	NA	TRBD1	TGCAGTGCTAGAGATCTCTGGACAGGGGACAATCAGCCCCAGCATTTT	CSARDLWTGDNQPQHF
TRBJ2-2	TRBV6-5	many	TRBD1	TGTGCCAGCAGAGGACAGGGGTTCACCGGGGAGCTGTTTTTT	CASRGQGFTGELFF
TRBJ1-1	TRBV28	many	NA	TGTGCCAGCAGTTTCCGGGACAAACGAGGTGAGGCTTTCTTT	CASSFRDKRGEAFF
TRBJ1-5	TRBV27	many	TRBD1	TGTGCCAGCAGTTCGGCAGGGGGGCAGCCCCAGCATTTT	CASSSAGGQPQHF
TRBJ2-5	TRBV7-2	many	TRBD2	TGTGCCAGCAGCCTTAGCGGGACTCCTCAAGAGACCCAGTACTTC	CASSLSGTPQETQYF
TRBJ1-1	TRBV10-1	many	NA	TGCGCCAGCAGTGAGACCAGGGGGAACACTGAAGCTTTCTTT	CASSETRGNTEAFF
TRBJ1-1	TRBV19	many	TRBD1	TGTGCCAGTAGTACGGGACAGGGTGGCGCTTTCTTT	CASSTGQGGAFF
TRBJ1-2	TRBV12-3/TRBV12-4	NA	NA	TGTGCCACTCCCAGGGGAGCTCCGGGAGCTAACTATGGCTACACCTTC	CATPRGAPGANYGYTF
TRBJ1-1	TRBV6-1	many	NA	TGTGCCAGCACCGAGGCCTTGAACACTGAAGCTTTCTTT	CASTEALNTEAFF
TRBJ1-1	TRBV7-9	few	NA	TGTGCCAGCAGCCATACAGGGATTAACACTGAAGCTTTCTTT	CASSHTGINTEAFF
TRBJ2-7	TRBV28	many	NA	TGTGCCAGCAGTTTAGGGGGAACGGGCCTCGGCGAGCAGTACTTC	CASSLGGTGLGEQYF
TRBJ2-7	TRBV5-1	many	TRBD1	TGCGCCAGCACCCAGGACAGGACCTACGAGCAGTACTTC	CASTQDRTYEQYF
TRBJ1-1	TRBV20-1	many	NA	TGCAGTGCTAGTGCCAACACTGAAGCTTTCTTT	CSASANTEAFF
TRBJ1-1	TRBV12-3/TRBV12-4	many	NA	TGTGCCAGCAGTTTGTGGGGAATGAGCACTGAAGCTTTCTTT	CASSLWGMSTEAFF
TRBJ1-1	TRBV20-1	many	NA	TGCAGTGCTGGACCCGGGACCCTGAACACTGAAGCTTTCTTT	CSAGPGTLNTEAFF
TRBJ2-5	TRBV19	many	NA	TGTGCCAGTAGTATGACCGACGGGCATCAAGAGACCCAGTACTTC	CASSMTDGHQETQYF
TRBJ2-7	TRBV11-1	NA	TRBD2	TGTGCCAGCAGCTTGGGTAATAGCGGGAGGTCCTACGAGCAGTACTTC	CASSLGNSGRSYEQYF
TRBJ2-7	TRBV11-2	many	NA	TGTGCCAGCAGCAGCACAGCGAGGAGCTACGAGCAGTACTTC	CASSSTARSYEQYF
TRBJ2-7	TRBV5-1	many	TRBD2	TGCGCCAGCAAGGAGTCTAGCGGGAGGGCCGAGCAGTACTTC	CASKESSGRAEQYF
TRBJ1-2	TRBV28	many	NA	TGTGCCAGCAGTTCCCCCGCAGGGTACTATGGCTACACCTTC	CASSSPAGYYGYTF
TRBJ1-2	TRBV12-3/TRBV12-4	many	NA	TGTGCCAGCAGTTTAACACAGAACTATGGCTACACCTTC	CASSLTQNYGYTF
TRBJ2-7	TRBV28	many	NA	TGTGCCAGCAGCCTCTCGGGGGGGACAGGTTACTACGAGCAGTACTTC	CASSLSGGTGYYEQYF
TRBJ1-2	TRBV30	few	NA	TGTGCCTGGAGCTCGACCTTGTGGTATGGCTACACCTTC	CAWSSTLWYGYTF
TRBJ2-7	TRBV6-2/TRBV6-3	many	NA	TGTGCCAGCAGTTACGCACGTACCTACGAGCAGTACTTC	CASSYARTYEQYF
TRBJ2-3	TRBV6-1	NA	NA	TGTGCCAGCACCCCCCGGGGCACAGATACGCAGTATTTT	CASTPRGTDTQYF
TRBJ1-1	TRBV24-1	many	NA	TGTGCCACCAGTGATTCGACTTCGGGACGAATGAACACTGAAGCTTTCTTT	CATSDSTSGRMNTEAFF
TRBJ2-5	TRBV10-3	many	TRBD1	TGTGCCATCGCCATGACAGGGGGCCTAGAGACCCAGTACTTC	CAIAMTGGLETQYF
TRBJ2-7	TRBV10-3	many	TRBD1	TGTGCCACCCAGACAGGGAGCTCCTACGAGCAGTACTTC	CATQTGSSYEQYF
TRBJ2-1	TRBV7-8	NA	TRBD2	TGTGCCAGCAGGTTATCTGGGGGGGGGACCTACAATGAGCAGTTCTTC	CASRLSGGGTYNEQFF
TRBJ2-7	TRBV28	many	TRBD1	TGTGCCAGCAGTTTATTCGGACAGGGGGCCGAGCAGTACTTC	CASSLFGQGAEQYF
TRBJ2-7	TRBV7-2	many	NA	TGTGCCAGCAGGACCGGGACTGGCCCCTACGAGCAGTACTTC	CASRTGTGPYEQYF
TRBJ1-2	TRBV28	many	NA	TGTGCCAGCAGTTTACATCCAGGACTGTTCGACTACACCTTC	CASSLHPGLFDYTF
TRBJ2-7	TRBV30	many	NA	TGTGCCTGGAGTGTAGGACAGTCCTACGAGCAGTACTTC	CAWSVGQSYEQYF
TRBJ1-6	TRBV6-5	few	TRBD1	TGTGCCAGCAGTTACCCCACAGGGGACGATAATTCACCCCTCCACTTT	CASSYPTGDDNSPLHF
TRBJ2-5	TRBV27	many	TRBD2	TGTGCCAGCAGTTCGCAGCGACTAGCGGGAGTGCGAGAGACCCAGTACTTC	CASSSQRLAGVRETQYF
TRBJ1-2	TRBV7-3	NA	TRBD1	TGTGCCAGCAGCCCGGACAGGGAAAATGGCTACACCTTC	CASSPDRENGYTF
TRBJ2-4	TRBV7-2	NA	TRBD2	TGTGCCAGCAGCTTAGCGGGTAGCGGGAGTTGGACCAAAAACATTAAGTACTTC	CASSLAGSGSWTKNIKYF
TRBJ2-7	TRBV12-3/TRBV12-4	many	NA	TGTGCCAGCAGCCCCCCCTTGATACATGGGAATAGGTACGAGCAGTACTTC	CASSPPLIHGNRYEQYF
TRBJ1-1	TRBV5-1	few	NA	TGCGCCAGCAGATACGACAGATTGGAAGCTTTCTTT	CASRYDRLEAFF
TRBJ1-1	TRBV12-3/TRBV12-4	NA	NA	TGTGCCAGCATCTATGACGGGCTCACTGAAGCTTTCTTT	CASIYDGLTEAFF
TRBJ2-5	TRBV15	many	NA	TGTGCCACCAGCGGCCCCGAGGCGTACCAAGAGACCCAGTACTTC	CATSGPEAYQETQYF
TRBJ2-2	TRBV7-2	many	TRBD1	TGTGCCAGCAGCCAAGAACAGGGGAGCACCGGGGAGCTGTTTTTT	CASSQEQGSTGELFF
TRBJ2-7	TRBV24-1	NA	TRBD1	TGTGCCACCAGTGAGTCCGGGACAGGGGGCTGGGAGCAGTACTTC	CATSESGTGGWEQYF
TRBJ1-6	TRBV15	many	TRBD1	TGTGCCACCAGCAGACTTGGACAGGAGAGCTCCTATAATTCACCCCTCCACTTT	CATSRLGQESSYNSPLHF
TRBJ2-7	TRBV12-3/TRBV12-4	many	TRBD2	TGTGCCAGCAGCCGACTAGCGGGTCCCTACGAGCAGTACTTC	CASSRLAGPYEQYF
TRBJ1-1	TRBV28	many	TRBD1	TGTGCCTCTCGAGGGACAGGGTTAGCTTTCTTT	CASRGTGLAFF